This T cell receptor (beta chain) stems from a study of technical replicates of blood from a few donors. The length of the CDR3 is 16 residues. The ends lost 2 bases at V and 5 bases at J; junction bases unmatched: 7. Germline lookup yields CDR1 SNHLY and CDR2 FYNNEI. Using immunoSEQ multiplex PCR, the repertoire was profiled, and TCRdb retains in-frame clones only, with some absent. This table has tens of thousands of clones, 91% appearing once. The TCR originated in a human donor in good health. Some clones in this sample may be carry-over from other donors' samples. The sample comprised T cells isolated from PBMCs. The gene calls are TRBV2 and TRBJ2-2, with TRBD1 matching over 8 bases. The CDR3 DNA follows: TGTGCCAGCAGTGAACGAGCCAGGGGGCTTACCGGGGAGCTGTTTTTT. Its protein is CASSERARGLTGELFF.